A selection of T cell receptor beta chains follows, all from one sample in a study of blood T cell repertoires in COVID-19. The data were produced by immunoSEQ multiplex PCR, yet TCRdb's version contains in-frame clones alone and is incomplete. Counted here are more than 300,000 clones, roughly four fifths occurring once; the ten biggest clones make up approximately 5.4%. Sequencing was done on a sample of PBMCs or T cells enriched from blood (not recorded which). The receptors here all came from a woman aged 45 to 65 who had recovered from COVID-19. Each CDR3 is given with its conserved first and last residue.

J gene: TRBJ2-7
V gene: TRBV6-6
CDR3 protein: CASAKSPGGRGHEQYF

J gene: TRBJ1-1
V gene: TRBV19
CDR3 protein: CASRSTGTGSEAFF

J gene: TRBJ1-1
V gene: TRBV11-1
CDR3 protein: CASSLATITENTEAFF

J gene: TRBJ1-6
V gene: TRBV6-1
CDR3 protein: CASSEHGGVESLHF

J gene: TRBJ1-5
V gene: TRBV5-1
CDR3 protein: CASSLAQGSQPQHF

J gene: TRBJ1-5
V gene: TRBV10-1
CDR3 protein: CASGDPGQGPYGNQPQHF

J gene: TRBJ2-5
V gene: TRBV9
CDR3 protein: CASSPGGLGKETQYF

J gene: TRBJ1-3
V gene: TRBV5-5
CDR3 protein: CASSLAGPSGNTIYF

J gene: TRBJ2-7
V gene: TRBV6-2/TRBV6-3
CDR3 protein: CASSSQGSSYEQYF

J gene: TRBJ2-5
V gene: TRBV7-2
CDR3 protein: CASSSKETQYF

J gene: TRBJ1-2
V gene: TRBV7-9
CDR3 protein: CASSLGGTINYGYTF

J gene: TRBJ1-4
V gene: TRBV5-5
CDR3 protein: CASSLEGQIVFNEKLFF

J gene: TRBJ2-1
V gene: TRBV6-6
CDR3 protein: CASSPQPGGAGYNEQFF

J gene: TRBJ1-4
V gene: TRBV3-1/TRBV3-2
CDR3 protein: CASSQLQGGGEKLFF

J gene: TRBJ2-7
V gene: TRBV6-5
CDR3 protein: CASSYAGLAGNDEQYF

J gene: TRBJ2-1
V gene: TRBV30
CDR3 protein: CAWNTGTSSEQFF

J gene: TRBJ1-1
V gene: TRBV19
CDR3 protein: CASSNRGGNTEAFF

J gene: TRBJ1-1
V gene: TRBV5-1
CDR3 protein: CASSLDAGANTEAFF

J gene: TRBJ1-6
V gene: TRBV7-9
CDR3 protein: CASSAGQGDSYNSPLHF

J gene: TRBJ1-2
V gene: TRBV5-1
CDR3 protein: CASSPTMVGGSNYGYTF

J gene: TRBJ1-3
V gene: TRBV5-1
CDR3 protein: CASSLFSEGSGNTIYF

J gene: TRBJ1-2
V gene: TRBV20-1
CDR3 protein: CSARTGEGYTF

J gene: TRBJ2-5
V gene: TRBV7-6
CDR3 protein: CASTVGTGEQETQYF

J gene: TRBJ2-1
V gene: TRBV11-2
CDR3 protein: CASSLSRNEQFF

J gene: TRBJ2-7
V gene: TRBV3-1/TRBV3-2
CDR3 protein: CASSQGPVENEQYF

J gene: TRBJ1-2
V gene: TRBV6-5
CDR3 protein: CASSYARTGGFRGYTF

J gene: TRBJ1-3
V gene: TRBV3-1/TRBV3-2
CDR3 protein: CASSQGGGRNTIYF

J gene: TRBJ2-5
V gene: TRBV6-2/TRBV6-3
CDR3 protein: CASSSIAVQETQYF

J gene: TRBJ1-4
V gene: TRBV18
CDR3 protein: CASSDLENEKLFF

J gene: TRBJ1-1
V gene: TRBV23-1
CDR3 protein: CASRRPPSSGRVDPEAFF

J gene: TRBJ2-2
V gene: TRBV4-2
CDR3 protein: CASSPLEQGGELFF

J gene: TRBJ2-7
V gene: TRBV12-1
CDR3 protein: CASSYPGLAAYEQYF

J gene: TRBJ2-1
V gene: TRBV2
CDR3 protein: CASKGQGVYNEQFF

J gene: TRBJ2-1
V gene: TRBV4-2
CDR3 protein: CASSQGDGTSGNEQFF

J gene: TRBJ1-2
V gene: TRBV30
CDR3 protein: CAWSGPAGGAYYGYTF

J gene: TRBJ1-1
V gene: TRBV19
CDR3 protein: CASSIGVVETEAFF

J gene: TRBJ1-5
V gene: TRBV11-2
CDR3 protein: CASSLAGSDNQPQHF

J gene: TRBJ1-2
V gene: TRBV9
CDR3 protein: CASSVAYGPRDANYGYTF

J gene: TRBJ2-5
V gene: TRBV6-2/TRBV6-3
CDR3 protein: CASSLPSREGAETQYF

J gene: TRBJ1-3
V gene: TRBV6-6
CDR3 protein: CASSDSTASPGNTIYF

J gene: TRBJ2-1
V gene: TRBV19
CDR3 protein: CASRPGGPYNEQFF

J gene: TRBJ2-3
V gene: TRBV6-5
CDR3 protein: CASTSAGALDTQYF

J gene: TRBJ1-3
V gene: TRBV9
CDR3 protein: CASRGTGGPGNTIYF

J gene: TRBJ1-3
V gene: TRBV30
CDR3 protein: CAWGEGQAGNTIYF

J gene: TRBJ1-1
V gene: TRBV29-1
CDR3 protein: CSVTTGYYTEAFF

J gene: TRBJ2-1
V gene: TRBV15
CDR3 protein: CATSRDKVGTNNEQFF

J gene: TRBJ1-5
V gene: TRBV19
CDR3 protein: CASSPPWRGNQPQHF

J gene: TRBJ1-6
V gene: TRBV9
CDR3 protein: CASSGPGGASRPLHF

J gene: TRBJ1-3
V gene: TRBV7-8
CDR3 protein: CASSLADTENTIYF

J gene: TRBJ2-7
V gene: TRBV9
CDR3 protein: CASSLADSLGVEQYF

J gene: TRBJ1-2
V gene: TRBV30
CDR3 protein: CAWSLKGANYGYTF

J gene: TRBJ1-1
V gene: TRBV5-5
CDR3 protein: CASSLGTSEAFF

J gene: TRBJ1-4
V gene: TRBV5-1
CDR3 protein: CASSLGQGLLEKLFF

J gene: TRBJ2-6
V gene: TRBV7-2
CDR3 protein: CASRIPLNSGANVLTF

J gene: TRBJ1-3
V gene: TRBV13
CDR3 protein: CASSLSLGGSGNTIYF